A selection of T cell receptor beta chains follows, all from one sample in a study of blood T cell repertoires in COVID-19. Sequencing was performed with immunoSEQ multiplex PCR; in TCRdb, only in-frame clones are kept and a portion is missing. The repertoire has 160,000 or so clones, around 83% of them found once; the top ten carry more than 0.85%. The specimen was peripheral blood. These receptors were collected from a middle-aged man with acute or convalescent COVID-19. Each CDR3 is given with its conserved first and last residue. A D gene is named only where the DNA matches it firmly. Rows may omit the clone size; those that give it use once, few, many or a size class.

>-|TRBJ1-3|TRBV6-5|-
CASMGPPGNTIYF
TGTGCCAGCATGGGCCCGCCTGGAAACACCATATATTTT
>once|TRBJ1-1|TRBV2|-
CASSRGRDTEAFF
TGTGCCAGCAGCCGGGGTAGGGACACTGAAGCTTTCTTT
>-|TRBJ1-1|TRBV5-5|-
CASSWEGGLNTEAFF
TGTGCCAGCAGCTGGGAGGGGGGATTGAACACTGAAGCTTTCTTT
>-|TRBJ1-2|TRBV10-3|-
CAISESTNYGYTF
TGTGCCATCAGTGAGTCGACAAACTATGGCTACACCTTC
>-|TRBJ2-7|TRBV5-1|TRBD1
CASSLRQGGEQYF
TGCGCCAGCAGCTTACGACAGGGGGGCGAGCAGTACTTC
>-|TRBJ2-2|TRBV19|-
CASSKGGSDTGELFF
TGTGCCAGTAGCAAGGGGGGGTCGGACACCGGGGAGCTGTTTTTT
>-|TRBJ2-5|TRBV19|-
CASRRIGRETQYF
TGTGCCAGTAGACGGATAGGGAGGGAGACCCAGTACTTC
>-|TRBJ2-3|TRBV4-3|-
CASSQVGPGLGTDTQYF
TGCGCCAGCAGCCAAGTAGGTCCGGGGTTGGGCACAGATACGCAGTATTTT
>-|TRBJ1-2|TRBV5-1|TRBD1
CASSLGDRAYGYTF
TGCGCCAGCAGCTTGGGGGACAGGGCCTATGGCTACACCTTC
>few|TRBJ1-1|TRBV5-4|TRBD1
CANQRQGGNEAFF
TGTGCCAACCAGCGACAGGGAGGTAATGAAGCTTTCTTT
>once|TRBJ1-1|TRBV27|-
CASSPLYAGKSFTEAFF
TGTGCCAGCAGTCCACTTTATGCGGGGAAGAGTTTCACTGAAGCTTTCTTT
>-|TRBJ1-4|TRBV4-3|-
CASSQEGGYTNEKLFF
TGCGCCAGCAGCCAAGAGGGGGGGTACACTAATGAAAAACTGTTTTTT
>-|TRBJ1-1|TRBV2|TRBD1
CASRTRTGMNTEAFF
TGTGCCAGCAGGACAAGGACAGGGATGAACACTGAAGCTTTCTTT
>-|TRBJ2-1|TRBV12-5|TRBD2
CASGLALAGDYNEQFF
TGTGCTAGTGGTTTGGCGCTAGCGGGGGACTACAATGAGCAGTTCTTC
>-|TRBJ1-5|TRBV6-1|TRBD1
CASSEARGGRQPQHF
TGTGCCAGCAGTGAAGCAAGAGGGGGCAGACAGCCCCAGCATTTT
>-|TRBJ1-5|TRBV5-1|TRBD1
CASSLGQAGNQPQHF
TGCGCCAGCAGCTTAGGACAGGCGGGCAATCAGCCCCAGCATTTT
>-|TRBJ2-2|TRBV5-5|-
CASSLKAWANTGELFF
TGTGCCAGCAGCTTGAAAGCGTGGGCGAACACCGGGGAGCTGTTTTTT